Listed below are T cell receptor beta chains from one sample, sequenced in a study of blood T cell repertoires in COVID-19. Libraries were prepared by immunoSEQ multiplex PCR; TCRdb keeps only in-frame clonotypes and omits some of them. The data show tens of thousands of clones, about nine tenths seen once. The sample consisted of peripheral blood. The receptors originated from a woman aged 50 to 60 in a cohort sampled during active COVID-19. Each CDR3 is given without its conserved first and last residue. A D gene is named only where the DNA matches it firmly. Not every row has a clone size; where given, it reads once, few, many or a size class.

v_gene: TRBV23-1
j_gene: TRBJ1-5
abundance: NA
d_gene: NA
CDR3aa: ASSQGQRYGNQPQH

v_gene: TRBV6-1
j_gene: TRBJ2-1
abundance: NA
d_gene: TRBD1
CDR3aa: ASSEAGQGARGRWGEQF

v_gene: TRBV29-1
j_gene: TRBJ1-1
abundance: NA
d_gene: NA
CDR3aa: SVDGRETSTEAF

v_gene: TRBV18
j_gene: TRBJ2-7
abundance: NA
d_gene: NA
CDR3aa: ASSPGGRARSYEQY

v_gene: TRBV5-1
j_gene: TRBJ2-1
abundance: once
d_gene: NA
CDR3aa: ASSWAGIDNEQF

v_gene: TRBV9
j_gene: TRBJ2-5
abundance: NA
d_gene: TRBD2
CDR3aa: ASSASLAGGETQY

v_gene: TRBV18
j_gene: TRBJ2-7
abundance: NA
d_gene: NA
CDR3aa: ASSPPGPSGEQY

v_gene: TRBV18
j_gene: TRBJ1-1
abundance: once
d_gene: NA
CDR3aa: ASSRELAEAF

v_gene: TRBV5-1
j_gene: TRBJ2-7
abundance: NA
d_gene: NA
CDR3aa: ASSLDPTTGSPSYYEQY

v_gene: TRBV6-2/TRBV6-3
j_gene: TRBJ1-3
abundance: NA
d_gene: NA
CDR3aa: ASSFRHASGNTIY

v_gene: TRBV3-1/TRBV3-2
j_gene: TRBJ2-5
abundance: NA
d_gene: NA
CDR3aa: ASSQGPAVQETQY

v_gene: TRBV5-1
j_gene: TRBJ1-2
abundance: NA
d_gene: TRBD1
CDR3aa: ASSSTGTGDGYT

v_gene: TRBV7-7
j_gene: TRBJ2-5
abundance: NA
d_gene: TRBD2
CDR3aa: ASSYTSGKYETQY

v_gene: TRBV10-3
j_gene: TRBJ2-5
abundance: NA
d_gene: TRBD1
CDR3aa: ATWTGEETQY

v_gene: TRBV3-1/TRBV3-2
j_gene: TRBJ2-5
abundance: NA
d_gene: TRBD2
CDR3aa: ASSPERGTRAQETQY

v_gene: TRBV5-5
j_gene: TRBJ2-7
abundance: NA
d_gene: NA
CDR3aa: ASSLGRTALYEQY

v_gene: TRBV27
j_gene: TRBJ1-2
abundance: NA
d_gene: TRBD1
CDR3aa: ASRTGGLDGYT

v_gene: TRBV3-1/TRBV3-2
j_gene: TRBJ2-7
abundance: NA
d_gene: NA
CDR3aa: ASSGTGLEPYEQY

v_gene: TRBV28
j_gene: TRBJ1-2
abundance: NA
d_gene: NA
CDR3aa: ASSRTSSGPYYGYT

v_gene: TRBV6-5
j_gene: TRBJ2-2
abundance: NA
d_gene: NA
CDR3aa: ASSYSQDTGELF

v_gene: TRBV7-3
j_gene: TRBJ2-3
abundance: once
d_gene: TRBD2
CDR3aa: ASATSARGDTQY

v_gene: TRBV5-1
j_gene: TRBJ2-1
abundance: NA
d_gene: TRBD2
CDR3aa: ASSFTSVMYNEQF

v_gene: TRBV2
j_gene: TRBJ2-7
abundance: NA
d_gene: NA
CDR3aa: ASSETQGWEQY

v_gene: TRBV19
j_gene: TRBJ2-5
abundance: NA
d_gene: TRBD2
CDR3aa: ASSIVAGGRQETQY

v_gene: TRBV9
j_gene: TRBJ1-6
abundance: NA
d_gene: NA
CDR3aa: ASSSLEGAPLH

v_gene: TRBV2
j_gene: TRBJ2-5
abundance: NA
d_gene: TRBD2
CDR3aa: ASSDWEGETQY

v_gene: TRBV9
j_gene: TRBJ2-3
abundance: NA
d_gene: TRBD2
CDR3aa: ASSKGLAANTDTQY

v_gene: TRBV20-1
j_gene: TRBJ1-2
abundance: once
d_gene: TRBD1
CDR3aa: SATTGEGYT